This entry lists 18 T cell receptor beta chains sequenced from one sample in a study of beta chain features in type 1 diabetes. Of the isolated RNA, all was reverse transcribed, and so the sequenced material was expressed TCRB transcripts. TCRdb's table, derived via immunoSEQ multiplex PCR, lists solely in-frame clones and lacks some. The table records 200,000 to 250,000 clones, around 65% of them present only once. The specimen was naive CD4+ T cells from blood. The receptors were sampled from a young man in good health.

The gene calls are TRBV5-1 and TRBJ2-7, with D maybe TRBD1 (6 bases). V lost 3 bases to trimming and J lost 3 bases, with 16 bases between them. Looked up from germline, CDR1 is SGHRS and CDR2 is YFSETQ. This CDR3 contains 15 residues. In DNA, the CDR3 is TGCGCCAGCAGCTCCTCTACAGGGCTCATCTACGAGCAGTACTTC. It specifies CASSSSTGLIYEQYF.

The table lists this clone with a count of one. The rearrangement uses TRBV5-4 and TRBJ2-4, with a possible D match to TRBD1 (7 bases). CDR3 length equals 14 residues. The germline CDR1 and CDR2 sequences are SGHNT and YYREEE (reference sequence). V shed 2 bases and J shed 8 bases, with 14 bases lying between them. The CDR3 bases are TGTGCCAGCAGCTTCTGGCAGGGGGGCGACATTCAGTACTTC. Protein sequence: CASSFWQGGDIQYF. Full variable domain (remainder filled in from reference TRBV5-4 and TRBJ2-4): ETGVTQSPTHLIKTRGQQVTLRCSSQSGHNTVSWYQQALGQGPQFIFQYYREEENGRGNFPPRFSGLQFPNYSSELNVNALELDDSALYLCASSFWQGGDIQYFGAGTRLSVL.

The J gene is TRBJ1-2, the V gene TRBV4-1, with 9 bases fitting TRBD1. CDR3 length equals 15 residues. V gave up 0 bases and J gave up 3 bases; unmatched junction bases: 2. The germline gives CDR1 MGHRA, CDR2 YSYEKL. The CDR3 coding sequence is TGCGCCAGCAGCCAAGAACAGGGGGCTCACTATGGCTACACCTTC. Its translation is CASSQEQGAHYGYTF.

The CDR3 sequence: CASSPGQDYEQYF. The DNA for the CDR3 is TGTGCCAGCAGCCCGGGACAGGACTACGAGCAGTACTTC. V and J are TRBV9 and TRBJ2-7, with 8 bases aligning to TRBD1. V trimming: 4 bases; J trimming: 3 bases; junction bases outside the gene matches: 3. Per germline, CDR1 SGDLS and CDR2 YYNGEE. This CDR3 has 13 residues.

This chain links TRBV9 with TRBJ2-2; D gene ambiguous. V was pared by 0 bases and J by 7 bases, with 1 base between. The germline gives CDR1 SGDLS, CDR2 YYNGEE. The CDR3 spans 11 residues. Written as DNA, the CDR3 is TGTGCCAGCAGCGTAGTCGGGGAGCTGTTTTTT. As protein: CASSVVGELFF. The full variable domain, in which reference TRBV9 and TRBJ2-2 provide the parts outside the CDR3, is DSGVTQTPKHLITATGQRVTLRCSPRSGDLSVYWYQQSLDQGLQFLIQYYNGEERAKGNILERFSAQQFPDLHSELNLSSLELGDSALYFCASSVVGELFFGEGSRLTVL.

V and J are TRBV29-1 and TRBJ1-3, with TRBD1 identical over 9 bases. CDR1 is SQVTM and CDR2 is ANQGSEA in the germline V gene. Trimming took 4 bases from V and 3 from J; bases not matched to a gene: 4. This CDR3 is 14 amino acids long. The CDR3 loop reads CSVVGDRVGNTIYF. As DNA, the CDR3 is TGCAGCGTTGTGGGGGACAGGGTTGGAAACACCATATATTTT.

This clone was detected a few times. This chain connects TRBV13 to TRBJ1-2, with D hard to call. CDR1 and CDR2 (germline): PRHDT, FYEKMQ (reference sequence). The CDR3 loop spans 11 amino acids. V lost 7 bases, J lost 5 bases, and 8 bases lay in between. The CDR3 reads CASTSLYGYTF. In DNA, the CDR3 is TGTGCCAGCACCTCTCTATATGGCTACACCTTC.

The rearrangement uses TRBV7-6 and TRBJ1-5; TRBD1 matches at 8 bases. The germline V gene has CDR1 SGHVS and CDR2 FNYEAQ. V dropped 2 bases and J dropped 1; count of bases not matched to a gene: 1. This CDR3 has 15 amino acids. The CDR3 bases are TGTGCCAGCAGCTTAAGGACAGGGAGCAATCAGCCCCAGCATTTT. Translating it yields CASSLRTGSNQPQHF. Together with reference TRBV7-6 and TRBJ1-5, the CDR3 gives the full variable domain: GAGVSQSPRYKVTKRGQDVALRCDPISGHVSLYWYRQALGQGPEFLTYFNYEAQQDKSGLPNDRFSAERPEGSISTLTIQRTEQRDSAMYRCASSLRTGSNQPQHFGDGTRLSIL.

The sample holds one count of this clone. The V gene is TRBV14, the J gene TRBJ2-3; a weak D match, TRBD2 (5 bases). Trimming pared 2 bases from V and 0 bases from J, leaving 12 bases between. The CDR3 runs to 16 residues. Germline lookup yields CDR1 SGHDN and CDR2 FVKESK. The CDR3 protein is CASSQLRTASTDTQYF. CDR3 nucleotides: TGTGCCAGCAGCCAACTCAGGACTGCTAGCACAGATACGCAGTATTTT.

This sequence joins TRBV30 and TRBJ2-6; D is ambiguous. With 4 bases removed from V and 0 bases from J, the gap between germline ends came to 4 bases. Looked up from germline, CDR1 is GTSNPN and CDR2 is SVGIG (reference sequence). This CDR3 region has 13 residues. The CDR3 loop reads CAWKLSGANVLTF. CDR3 DNA sequence: TGTGCCTGGAAACTCTCTGGGGCCAACGTCCTGACTTTC.

This clone was seen more than once but under ten times. This CDR3 is also generated by other DNA sequences in the sample. The rearrangement uses TRBV4-1 and TRBJ2-5; D remains ambiguous. Germline V gene lookup returns CDR1 MGHRA and CDR2 YSYEKL. The germline V and J ends were trimmed by 1 base and 1 base, with 4 bases remaining between them. This CDR3 has 13 residues. CDR3 sequence (DNA): TGCGCCAGCAGCCAAGGCCTCCAAGAGACCCAGTACTTC. Translation gives CASSQGLQETQYF.

Only a few counts were recorded for this clone. This chain connects TRBV4-2 to TRBJ2-7; 7 bases are a match to TRBD1. V gave up 1 base and J gave up 2 bases; unmatched junction bases: 2. Germline CDR1 LGHNA, CDR2 YNFKEQ. The CDR3 runs 14 residues. The CDR3 is CASSQGQGTYEQYF. CDR3 nucleotides: TGTGCCAGCAGCCAAGGACAGGGCACCTACGAGCAGTACTTC.

This chain links TRBV19 with TRBJ1-5, with TRBD1 matching 9 bases. CDR3 length: 15 amino acids. Germline-derived CDR1 and CDR2 are LNHDA and SQIVND (reference sequence). With 6 bases clipped from V and 6 bases from J, the junction kept 9 bases outside the gene matches. CDR3 sequence reads: CASSNAGTGIQPQHF. Here the CDR3 DNA reads TGTGCCAGTAGCAACGCCGGGACAGGGATTCAGCCCCAGCATTTT.

The chain carries TRBV5-1 and TRBJ1-5; no clear D gene. In germline, CDR1 is SGHRS, CDR2 YFSETQ. The CDR3 totals 15 residues. Trimming took off 0 bases at V and 2 bases at J, with 9 bases between the two ends. Written as DNA, the CDR3 is TGCGCCAGCAGCTTGGGCTGGGGAGGCAATCAGCCCCAGCATTTT. Encoded protein: CASSLGWGGNQPQHF.

The J gene is TRBJ2-5, the V gene TRBV2; the D gene is possibly TRBD2 (6 bases). The CDR3 covers 12 residues. V was pared by 6 bases and J by 4 bases, with 9 bases between. CDR1 is SNHLY, CDR2 FYNNEI, per germline. The CDR3 protein is CASRGLRETQYF. The CDR3, as DNA: TGTGCCAGCAGGGGACTGCGAGAGACCCAGTACTTC.

J is TRBJ2-1 and V is TRBV30; weak D call: TRBD2 (5 bases). The CDR3 consists of 13 residues. V was shortened by 3 bases and J by 5 bases, with 11 bases between the two germline ends. Germline CDR1 and CDR2: GTSNPN and SVGIG (reference sequence). DNA for the CDR3: TGTGCCTGGAGAGTTCGGGGAAACAATGAGCAGTTCTTC. Translation: CAWRVRGNNEQFF. Based on the CDR3 plus reference TRBV30 and TRBJ2-1, the full variable domain is SQTIHQWPATLVQPVGSPLSLECTVEGTSNPNLYWYRQAAGRGLQLLFYSVGIGQISSEVPQNLSASRPQDRQFILSSKKLLLSDSGFYLCAWRVRGNNEQFFGPGTRLTVL.

This chain connects TRBV29-1 to TRBJ1-1; D might be TRBD1 (5 bases). The CDR3 runs to 12 residues. Germline V lookup: CDR1 SQVTM, CDR2 ANQGSEA. V shed 6 bases and J shed 4 bases, with 12 bases lying between them. The CDR3: CSVDRQGTEAFF. Here the CDR3 DNA reads TGCAGCGTAGACCGGCAGGGCACTGAAGCTTTCTTT.

J is TRBJ2-3 and V is TRBV30; a possible D gene is TRBD2 (6 bases). CDR3 length equals 15 residues. Looked up from germline, CDR1 is GTSNPN and CDR2 is SVGIG (reference sequence). Between the trimmed V and J ends, which lost 1 base and 2 bases, there was a span of 13 bases. CDR3 amino acids: CAWSATRSFTDTQYF. The CDR3 nucleotides are TGTGCCTGGAGTGCGACTAGAAGCTTCACAGATACGCAGTATTTT. Full variable domain (missing parts from reference TRBV30 and TRBJ2-3): SQTIHQWPATLVQPVGSPLSLECTVEGTSNPNLYWYRQAAGRGLQLLFYSVGIGQISSEVPQNLSASRPQDRQFILSSKKLLLSDSGFYLCAWSATRSFTDTQYFGPGTRLTVL.